The entry below gives a single T cell receptor (beta chain) sequence along with its context. Its antigen is as yet unknown. The same CDR3 arises from other DNA sequences in this sample as well. The data were obtained in a study of radiotherapy plus CTLA-4 blockade in lung cancer. Whole-study context: For approximately 19% of patients, objective responses occurred, and about 30% had disease control.

Only in-frame clones appear in the TCRdb table, and some are missing; sequencing was by immunoSEQ multiplex PCR. Of 35,000 to 55,000 clones listed, less than 75% are singletons. Whole-study results and caveats: The best prediction of response reportedly came from early blood T cell clone dynamics, with interferon-beta.

V lost 2 bases and J lost 3, with 12 bases in between. This CDR3 region has 16 residues. It was focal radiation plus CTLA-4 blockade with ipilimumab that patients with chemo-refractory metastatic non-small-cell lung cancer received. This TCR was sampled from a human donor with non-small cell lung cancer who had a partial response to radiotherapy plus ipilimumab. This specimen consisted of peripheral blood, obtained from a patient treated with radiotherapy plus ipilimumab. The genes are TRBV5-3 and TRBJ1-6, with D maybe TRBD1 (6 bases). TRBV5-3 is an ORF, with its function uncertain. The CDR3 loop is CARSFLQGNYNSPLHF. The CDR3 DNA reads as TGTGCCAGAAGCTTTTTACAGGGAAACTATAATTCACCCCTCCACTTT.